These 26 T cell receptor beta chains share one sample of origin, sequenced in a study of cytomegalovirus exposure and HLA in healthy donors. The PCR ran on 60 Vbeta and 13 Jbeta primers. Profiling relied on immunoSEQ multiplex PCR, and the TCRdb table lists in-frame clones only, not all of them. This table has some 190,000 clones, around 81% appearing once. Specimen: PBMCs. These receptors came from a young man in good health and CMV-seronegative.

This chain links TRBV7-8 with TRBJ2-7; D perhaps matches TRBD1 (6 bases). There are 15 residues in the CDR3. V was shortened by 5 bases and J by 2 bases, with 16 bases between the two germline ends. Germline CDR1 is SGHVS and CDR2 is FQNEAQ. In nucleotides, the CDR3 is TGTGCCAGCAGCCAAAGGACAGAACCTACCTACGAGCAGTACTTC. Its protein product is CASSQRTEPTYEQYF. Full variable domain (missing parts from reference TRBV7-8 and TRBJ2-7): GAGVSQSPRYKVAKRGQDVALRCDPISGHVSLFWYQQALGQGPEFLTYFQNEAQLDKSGLPSDRFFAERPEGSVSTLKIQRTQQEDSAVYLCASSQRTEPTYEQYFGPGTRLTVT.

The chain uses TRBV6-5 and TRBJ1-2, with TRBD1 matching over 8 bases. V trimming: 1 base; J trimming: 6 bases; junction bases outside the gene matches: 4. The CDR3 consists of 14 residues. CDR1 is MNHEY and CDR2 is SVGAGI in the germline V gene. This CDR3 is CASSYFGQGHGYTF. In DNA, the CDR3 is TGTGCCAGCAGTTACTTCGGACAGGGCCATGGCTACACCTTC.

The rearrangement uses TRBV18 and TRBJ1-3; D uncertain. CDR1 KGHSH and CDR2 LQKENI come from the germline V gene. This CDR3 is 12 amino acids long. Trimming stripped 4 bases from V and 4 bases from J, with 5 bases between. The CDR3 loop reads CASSLPGNTIYF. The CDR3 region has the DNA TGTGCCAGCTCACTTCCAGGAAACACCATATATTTT.

The rearrangement uses TRBV19 and TRBJ1-1; no firm D call. Germline CDR1 reads LNHDA; CDR2 reads SQIVND (reference sequence). The CDR3 consists of 11 residues. V shed 8 bases and J shed 3 bases, with 7 bases lying between them. DNA of the CDR3: TGTGCCAGTTTTGCGTACACTGAAGCTTTCTTT. Translating it yields CASFAYTEAFF.

This clone was seen only once. The chain couples TRBV2 to TRBJ2-7; 11 bases line up with TRBD2. The V gene end was trimmed by 0 bases and the J gene end by 2 bases; junction bases not matched to a gene: 3. Germline lookup yields CDR1 SNHLY and CDR2 FYNNEI. The CDR3 extends over 16 amino acids. The CDR3 DNA is TGTGCCAGCAGTGAAGCGCTAGCGGGGGGTACCTACGAGCAGTACTTC. Its protein product is CASSEALAGGTYEQYF.

The table lists this clone with a few counts. This chain connects TRBV5-1 to TRBJ2-1; D might be TRBD1 (5 bases). Looked up from germline, CDR1 is SGHRS and CDR2 is YFSETQ. With 6 bases removed from V and 5 bases from J, the gap between germline ends came to 12 bases. CDR3 length equals 13 residues. The CDR3 here is CASTPWGNNEQFF. For the CDR3, the DNA is TGCGCCAGCACCCCGTGGGGCAACAATGAGCAGTTCTTC.

This rearrangement joins TRBV5-1 to TRBJ2-3; D may be TRBD2 (6 bases). The CDR3 sequence is 16 residues long. Trimming stripped 2 bases from V and 2 bases from J, with 15 bases between. Germline assignment: CDR1 SGHRS and CDR2 YFSETQ. For the CDR3, the DNA is TGCGCCAGCAGCTTCGGTCGGGGGTCTCTCACAGATACGCAGTATTTT. It translates to CASSFGRGSLTDTQYF.

The V gene is TRBV7-6, the J gene TRBJ2-5; D unresolved. Trimming left V 0 bases short and J 2 bases short, with 7 bases between. The CDR3 sequence is 14 residues long. Germline V CDR1 and CDR2: SGHVS, FNYEAQ. CDR3 DNA: TGTGCCAGCAGCTTAGCTGTCAAACAAGAGACCCAGTACTTC. It encodes CASSLAVKQETQYF. The full variable domain, in which reference TRBV7-6 and TRBJ2-5 provide the parts outside the CDR3, is GAGVSQSPRYKVTKRGQDVALRCDPISGHVSLYWYRQALGQGPEFLTYFNYEAQQDKSGLPNDRFSAERPEGSISTLTIQRTEQRDSAMYRCASSLAVKQETQYFGPGTRLLVL.

This chain links TRBV5-1 with TRBJ2-3; TRBD2 matches at 12 bases. Trimming cost V 4 bases and J 3 bases; bases outside gene matches: 3. This CDR3 contains 15 residues. In germline, CDR1 is SGHRS, CDR2 YFSETQ. CDR3 nucleotides: TGCGCCAGCAGCCACGGGACTAGCGGGACAGATACGCAGTATTTT. Its protein is CASSHGTSGTDTQYF. The full variable domain, rest sourced from reference TRBV5-1 and TRBJ2-3, is KAGVTQTPRYLIKTRGQQVTLSCSPISGHRSVSWYQQTPGQGLQFLFEYFSETQRNKGNFPGRFSGRQFSNSRSEMNVSTLELGDSALYLCASSHGTSGTDTQYFGPGTRLTVL.

CDR3 residues: CAISWHSGEETQYF. CDR3 sequence (DNA): TGTGCCATCAGTTGGCATAGCGGGGAAGAGACCCAGTACTTC. The J gene is TRBJ2-5, the V gene TRBV10-3; TRBD2 matches at 8 bases. Trimming took 5 bases from V and 3 from J; bases not matched to a gene: 5. This CDR3 region has 14 residues. In germline, CDR1 is ENHRY, CDR2 SYGVKD.

With respect to this clone: The junction does not match germline at one end; this may be a read error. The chain couples TRBV7-7 to TRBJ2-3; TRBD1 aligns across 10 bases. Germline values: CDR1 SSHAT, CDR2 FNYEAQ (reference sequence). The CDR3 is made up of 14 amino acids. DNA of the CDR3: TGTGCTAGCAGCCTAGGACAGGGGGCAGATACGCAGTATTTT. This encodes CASSLGQGADTQYF.

This clone was counted between two and nine times. The V and J genes are TRBV27 and TRBJ2-7, with TRBD1 identical over 8 bases. The length of the CDR3 is 16 residues. Germline V gene lookup returns CDR1 MNHEY and CDR2 SMNVEV (reference sequence). V was clipped by 6 bases and J by 2 bases; unmatched bases: 12. CDR3 sequence: CASRFYGQGLTYEQYF. The CDR3 nucleotides are TGTGCCAGCAGGTTTTACGGACAGGGTCTGACCTACGAGCAGTACTTC.

The V gene is TRBV11-2, the J gene TRBJ2-3, with 9 bases lining up with TRBD2. There are 16 residues in the CDR3. V trimming: 5 bases; J trimming: 0 bases; junction bases outside the gene matches: 6. Germline V gives CDR1 SGHAT, CDR2 FQNNGV. This CDR3 reads CASSPRLAVSTDTQYF. The CDR3 region has the DNA TGTGCCAGCAGCCCCCGACTAGCGGTTAGCACAGATACGCAGTATTTT.

The gene calls are TRBV27 and TRBJ2-2; TRBD1 aligns across 11 bases. Germline V gene lookup returns CDR1 MNHEY and CDR2 SMNVEV (reference sequence). Trimming cost V 3 bases and J 7 bases; bases outside gene matches: 7. There are 16 residues in the CDR3. CDR3 amino acids: CASSFRTGGAIGELFF. The DNA for the CDR3 is TGTGCCAGCAGTTTTCGGACAGGGGGCGCGATCGGGGAGCTGTTTTTT.

This sequence joins TRBV25-1 and TRBJ1-2; 7 bases are a match to TRBD1. The CDR3 extends over 17 amino acids. Trimming took 5 bases from V and 4 from J; bases not matched to a gene: 16. In germline, CDR1 is MGHDK, CDR2 SYGVNS. The CDR3 here is CASSTRDSSPGIYGYTF. The DNA for the CDR3 is TGTGCCAGCAGTACGCGGGACAGTTCCCCTGGGATCTATGGCTACACCTTC.

The chain employs TRBV7-9 and TRBJ2-5; D unresolved. Germline CDR1 reads SEHNR; CDR2 reads FQNEAQ (reference sequence). The CDR3 is made up of 11 amino acids. V shed 1 base and J shed 6 bases, with 3 bases lying between them. CDR3: CASSLGQTQYF. CDR3 bases: TGTGCCAGCAGCTTAGGGCAGACCCAGTACTTC.

This clone has a handful of counts. V usage is TRBV15 and J usage is TRBJ1-5; tentative D call: TRBD1 (6 bases). The V gene lost 0 bases and the J gene lost 9 bases, with 6 bases spanning the gap. CDR1 is LNHNV and CDR2 is YYDKDF in the germline V gene (reference sequence). This CDR3 is built from 12 residues. The CDR3 DNA sequence: TGTGCCACCAGCAGAGACAGGGGGCCCCAGCATTTT. It translates to CATSRDRGPQHF.

This chain uses TRBV19 with TRBJ2-5; D is perhaps TRBD1 (5 bases). The germline V gene has CDR1 LNHDA and CDR2 SQIVND (reference sequence). Deletions cut 3 bases from V and 2 bases from J, with 10 bases between. The length of the CDR3 is 14 residues. CDR3 sequence (DNA): TGTGCCAGTAGTATCGGCAGGGCGCAAGAGACCCAGTACTTC. Translating gives CASSIGRAQETQYF.

The chain combines TRBV7-8 with TRBJ2-1; no reliable D call. Germline V gene sequence: CDR1 SGHVS, CDR2 FQNEAQ. There are 11 residues in the CDR3. The V gene lost 4 bases and the J gene lost 8 bases, with 6 bases spanning the gap. Written as DNA, the CDR3 is TGTGCCAGCAGCTCGTTAGATGAGCAGTTCTTC. Its translation is CASSSLDEQFF.

J is TRBJ1-3 and V is TRBV19; D may be TRBD1 (5 bases). V shed 4 bases and J shed 2 bases, with 12 bases lying between them. The germline V gene has CDR1 LNHDA and CDR2 SQIVND (reference sequence). The CDR3 is 15 residues long. CDR3 sequence reads: CASSTVTGTGNTIYF. The CDR3, as DNA: TGTGCCAGTAGTACCGTAACAGGCACTGGAAACACCATATATTTT.

The V and J genes are TRBV30 and TRBJ2-7; possible D gene TRBD2, 6 bases. The CDR3 length is 15 residues. Germline V lookup: CDR1 GTSNPN, CDR2 SVGIG (reference sequence). Trimming took off 4 bases at V and 5 bases at J, with 21 bases between the two ends. The CDR3 DNA reads TGTGCCTGGACTCTTTCTGGGCGGGGTTATGACGAGCAGTACTTC. Translated, it gives CAWTLSGRGYDEQYF.

The chain combines TRBV7-2 with TRBJ2-3, with D hard to call. Germline CDR1 is SGHTA and CDR2 is FQGNSA. V lost 1 base to trimming and J lost 4 bases, with 9 bases between them. The CDR3 length is 14 residues. In DNA, the CDR3 is TGTGCCAGCAGCTTAGTACACCCGTCAGATACGCAGTATTTT. This translates into CASSLVHPSDTQYF.

This clone showed up just a few times. CDR3 sequence (DNA): TGTGCCAGCAGCGGTCCGGGAACCCTAGAAGAGACCCAGTACTTC. Protein: CASSGPGTLEETQYF. The genes are TRBV5-4 and TRBJ2-5; TRBD2 might be the D (5 bases). The CDR3 loop spans 15 amino acids. Per the germline V gene, CDR1 is SGHNT and CDR2 is YYREEE (reference sequence). The V gene lost 4 bases and the J gene lost 3 bases, with 16 bases spanning the gap.

The chain recombines TRBV7-3 with TRBJ2-2; D is ambiguous. The V end lost 1 base, the J end lost 6 bases, and 12 bases lay between the germline ends. There are 15 residues in the CDR3. Germline-derived CDR1 and CDR2 are SGHTA and FQGTGA. The CDR3 here is CASSLMGEVPGELFF. In DNA form, the CDR3 reads TGTGCCAGCAGCTTAATGGGTGAGGTCCCCGGGGAGCTGTTTTTT.

This chain uses TRBV4-2 with TRBJ2-4; 11 bases fit TRBD2. The length of the CDR3 is 16 residues. J gave up 2 bases and V 6 bases, and 6 bases lay outside the gene matches. Germline lookup yields CDR1 LGHNA and CDR2 YNFKEQ. The DNA of the CDR3 is TGTGCCAGCAGGTCACTAGCGGGAGATTCCAAAAACATTCAGTACTTC. It yields the protein CASRSLAGDSKNIQYF.

This chain joins TRBV19 and TRBJ1-5; D is possibly TRBD1 (6 bases). The CDR3 consists of 15 residues. Trimming cost V 6 bases and J 2 bases, with 14 bases left between them. Germline assignment: CDR1 LNHDA and CDR2 SQIVND (reference sequence). The CDR3: CASRFGQNRNQPQHF. The CDR3 bases are TGTGCCAGTAGATTCGGACAGAACCGCAATCAGCCCCAGCATTTT.